This TCR beta chain was identified in a study of T cells in Graves' hyperthyroidism and ophthalmopathy. Study observations and caveats: Blood also held most thyroid clonotypes expanded beyond 0.001.

Amplification of TCR beta CDR3 regions used RNA as the template. First-round RT-PCR with HTBI primers amplified the TCR CDR3 region. Each CDR3 protein gets one entry after TCRdb re-called the multiplex PCR reads with MiXCR. Of about 270,000 distinct CDR3 sequences listed, approximately 24% were seen once; the top ten hold about a third. Ophthalmopathy patients had Clinical Activity Score at least 3, NOSPECS grade at least 4, duration under 3 months. This clonotype was counted at least ten times. No antigen is known for it. Germline V CDR1 and CDR2: SGHVS, FQNEAQ. The CDR3 covers 16 residues. V lost 2 bases and J 4 bases, leaving 18 bases between the germline ends.

The source is a woman in her thirties or forties with Graves' ophthalmopathy. Input material: blood. This sequence joins TRBV7-8 and TRBJ2-7; D might be TRBD1 (7 bases). CDR3 loop: CASSLSEAGGPYEQYF. As DNA, the CDR3 is TGTGCCAGCAGCTTAAGCGAGGCAGGGGGGCCGTACGAGCAGTACTTC.